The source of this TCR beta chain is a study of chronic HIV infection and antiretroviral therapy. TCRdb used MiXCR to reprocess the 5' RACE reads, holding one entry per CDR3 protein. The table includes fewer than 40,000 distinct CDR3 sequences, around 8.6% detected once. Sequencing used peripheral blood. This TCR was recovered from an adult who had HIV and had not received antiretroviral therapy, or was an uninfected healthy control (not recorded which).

CDR3 coding DNA: TGTGCCAGCAGCTTGCTGGACAAAAACATTCAGTACTTC. Translated: CASSLLDKNIQYF. The V call is TRBV7-2, the J call TRBJ2-4; no definite D call. V was shortened by 3 bases and J by 3 bases, with 6 bases between the two germline ends. The CDR3 contains 13 residues. Germline V lookup: CDR1 SGHTA, CDR2 FQGNSA.